This entry features one T cell receptor (beta chain) sequence. The source of the sample is a study of blood T cell repertoires in COVID-19. Germline V CDR1 and CDR2: SGHDT, YYEEEE. The CDR3 sequence is 15 residues long. V lost 3 bases and J 11 bases, leaving 18 bases between the germline ends. TCRdb keeps only in-frame clones here, not all; method: immunoSEQ multiplex PCR. This table has some 170,000 clones, 87% appearing once. The sequence was obtained from a woman aged 60-75 years who had recovered from COVID-19. Sequencing input: peripheral blood. The chain joins TRBV5-6 to TRBJ1-6; a possible D gene is TRBD1 (6 bases). The CDR3 loop is CASSWGTGNIAPLHF. As DNA, the CDR3 is TGTGCCAGCAGCTGGGGAACAGGGAACATAGCACCCCTCCACTTT.